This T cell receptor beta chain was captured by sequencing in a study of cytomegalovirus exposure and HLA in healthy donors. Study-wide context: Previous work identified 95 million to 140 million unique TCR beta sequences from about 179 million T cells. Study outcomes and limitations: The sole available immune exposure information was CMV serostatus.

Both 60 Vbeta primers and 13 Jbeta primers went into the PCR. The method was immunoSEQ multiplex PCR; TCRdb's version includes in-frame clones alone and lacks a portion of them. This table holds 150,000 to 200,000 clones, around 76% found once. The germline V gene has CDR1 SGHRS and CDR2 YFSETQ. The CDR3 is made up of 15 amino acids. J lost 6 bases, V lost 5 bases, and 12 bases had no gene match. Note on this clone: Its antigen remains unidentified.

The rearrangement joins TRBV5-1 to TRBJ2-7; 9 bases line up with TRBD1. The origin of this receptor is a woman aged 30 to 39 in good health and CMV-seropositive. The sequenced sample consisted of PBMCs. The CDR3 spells CASRLEVGTGTEQYF. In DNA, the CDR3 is TGCGCCAGCAGACTTGAAGTTGGGACAGGGACCGAGCAGTACTTC. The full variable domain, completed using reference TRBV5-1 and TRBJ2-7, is KAGVTQTPRYLIKTRGQQVTLSCSPISGHRSVSWYQQTPGQGLQFLFEYFSETQRNKGNFPGRFSGRQFSNSRSEMNVSTLELGDSALYLCASRLEVGTGTEQYFGPGTRLTVT.